These 27 T cell receptor beta chains were all obtained from the same sample, sequenced in a study of T cell responses to AZD1222 COVID-19 vaccine. Measured with immunoSEQ multiplex PCR; TCRdb has only the in-frame clones, and not every one. Of some 87,000 clones listed, about 90% are singletons. The input for sequencing was peripheral blood, taken on day 0 of MenACWY control vaccination. These receptors all stem from an adult in good health.

This chain connects TRBV3-1 (or the pseudogene TRBV3-2) to TRBJ2-2; a weak D match, TRBD2 (5 bases). The germline V and J ends were trimmed by 2 bases and 4 bases, with 8 bases remaining between them. CDR3 length equals 14 residues. Per the germline V gene, CDR1 is LGHDT and CDR2 is YNNKEL (reference sequence). The CDR3 bases are TGTGCCAGCAGCCAAATCCGGGGCACCGGGGAGCTGTTTTTT. Encoded protein: CASSQIRGTGELFF.

The chain combines TRBV11-2 with TRBJ1-4, with D possibly TRBD1 on 6 matching bases. The CDR3 extends over 14 amino acids. V was shortened by 5 bases and J by 4 bases, with 11 bases between the two germline ends. CDR1 and CDR2 (germline): SGHAT, FQNNGV. The CDR3 nucleotides are TGTGCCAGCAGCCTCGGGACAAGTAATGAAAAACTGTTTTTT. Its protein is CASSLGTSNEKLFF.

V usage is TRBV18 and J usage is TRBJ1-5; D unclear. Germline V gives CDR1 KGHSH, CDR2 LQKENI. The CDR3 loop spans 15 amino acids. V was shortened by 2 bases and J by 1 base, with 9 bases between the two germline ends. In DNA, the CDR3 is TGTGCCAGCTCACCAGGGGAGATCAGCAATCAGCCCCAGCATTTT. Residues: CASSPGEISNQPQHF. The full variable domain, with the rest looked up from reference TRBV18 and TRBJ1-5, is NAGVMQNPRHLVRRRGQEARLRCSPMKGHSHVYWYRQLPEEGLKFMVYLQKENIIDESGMPKERFSAEFPKEGPSILRIQQVVRGDSAAYFCASSPGEISNQPQHFGDGTRLSIL.

The chain carries TRBV3-1 (or the pseudogene TRBV3-2) and TRBJ2-1, with 12 bases lining up with TRBD2. The CDR3 totals 17 residues. V shed 5 bases and J 0 bases; nucleotides not matched to a gene: 5. Germline CDR1 reads LGHDT; CDR2 reads YNNKEL (reference sequence). The CDR3 protein is CASSSPSGGGSYNEQFF. The CDR3 coding sequence is TGTGCCAGCAGCTCCCCTAGCGGGGGGGGCTCCTACAATGAGCAGTTCTTC.

The V and J genes are TRBV3-1 (or the pseudogene TRBV3-2) and TRBJ2-5; maybe TRBD2 (5 bases). Germline V CDR1 and CDR2: LGHDT, YNNKEL (reference sequence). Trimming left V 4 bases short and J 5 bases short, with 11 bases between. The CDR3 covers 13 residues. The CDR3, as DNA: TGTGCCAGCAGCCGAACTAGATTGGAGACCCAGTACTTC. Amino acid sequence: CASSRTRLETQYF.

The chain carries TRBV14 and TRBJ1-3; D gene ambiguous. Trimming took 1 base from V and 0 from J, leaving 4 bases between them. Germline CDR1 and CDR2: SGHDN and FVKESK. This CDR3 is built from 14 residues. The CDR3: CASSQANSGNTIYF. CDR3 in DNA: TGTGCCAGCAGCCAAGCCAACTCTGGAAACACCATATATTTT.

The gene calls are TRBV27 and TRBJ2-2; 11 bases fit TRBD2. The germline V gene has CDR1 MNHEY and CDR2 SMNVEV (reference sequence). This CDR3 has 15 amino acids. V lost 3 bases and J lost 7; bases outside the gene matches: 4. Here the CDR3 reads CASSFSGRANGELFF. DNA of the CDR3: TGTGCCAGCAGTTTTAGCGGGAGGGCCAACGGGGAGCTGTTTTTT.

The chain couples TRBV2 to TRBJ2-2; 10 positions match TRBD1. Germline V gene lookup returns CDR1 SNHLY and CDR2 FYNNEI. The CDR3 is made up of 15 amino acids. Losses at the gene ends were 5 bases for V and 6 bases for J; bases not matched to a gene: 6. CDR3 in DNA: TGTGCCAGCAGTATGACAGGGGGCGCGCCCGGGGAGCTGTTTTTT. It is translated as CASSMTGGAPGELFF.

The chain uses TRBV14 and TRBJ2-3; the match to TRBD2 covers 10 bases. The CDR3 has 17 amino acids. Germline assignment: CDR1 SGHDN and CDR2 FVKESK. V lost 1 base, J lost 1 base, and 5 bases stayed unmatched. The CDR3 DNA follows: TGTGCCAGCAGCCAAGTTAAGCTAGCGGGGGGCACAGATACGCAGTATTTT. This translates into CASSQVKLAGGTDTQYF.

The V and J genes are TRBV28 and TRBJ2-5, with 10 bases that match TRBD1. The junction had 6 bases not matched to a gene; V was cut back by 8 bases and J by 3 bases. The CDR3 totals 14 residues. Germline CDR1 is MDHEN and CDR2 is SYDVKM. The DNA for the CDR3 is TGTGCCAGCTACGGGACAGGGGAAGAAGAGACCCAGTACTTC. It codes for CASYGTGEEETQYF.

The chain links TRBV28 to TRBJ2-1; D is uncertain. The germline CDR1 and CDR2 sequences are MDHEN and SYDVKM. Trimming took 6 bases from V and 0 from J, leaving 18 bases between them. The length of the CDR3 is 17 residues. The CDR3 DNA is TGTGCCAGCAGGGACCCCCCTTTGGAATTCTCCTACAATGAGCAGTTCTTC. It specifies CASRDPPLEFSYNEQFF.

This chain uses TRBV7-9 with TRBJ2-7, with 8 positions matching TRBD1. The V gene end was trimmed by 3 bases and the J gene end by 6 bases; junction bases not matched to a gene: 4. This CDR3 is built from 13 residues. CDR1 is SEHNR and CDR2 is FQNEAQ in the germline V gene (reference sequence). In DNA form, the CDR3 reads TGTGCCAGCAGCTTTCAGGGGGCCCTCGAGCAGTACTTC. Protein product: CASSFQGALEQYF. The full variable domain, rest sourced from reference TRBV7-9 and TRBJ2-7, is DTGVSQNPRHKITKRGQNVTFRCDPISEHNRLYWYRQTLGQGPEFLTYFQNEAQLEKSRLLSDRFSAERPKGSFSTLEIQRTEQGDSAMYLCASSFQGALEQYFGPGTRLTVT.

V is TRBV6-6 and J is TRBJ1-1; D is possibly TRBD1 (5 bases). CDR1 and CDR2 from the germline V gene are MNHNY and SVGAGI (reference sequence). The CDR3 is made up of 15 amino acids. Between the trimmed V and J ends, which lost 0 bases and 0 bases, there was a span of 8 bases. The CDR3 sequence is CASSYSSGMNTEAFF. The CDR3 DNA reads as TGTGCCAGCAGTTACTCGTCAGGGATGAACACTGAAGCTTTCTTT.

This rearrangement joins TRBV6-5 to TRBJ2-3; D uncertain. Trimming took off 6 bases at V and 3 bases at J, with 10 bases between the two ends. The CDR3 length is 13 residues. Germline CDR1 MNHEY, CDR2 SVGAGI. CDR3 sequence reads: CASRTGATDTQYF. CDR3 DNA sequence: TGTGCCAGCAGGACTGGAGCGACAGATACGCAGTATTTT.

The rearrangement uses TRBV7-9 and TRBJ2-7; TRBD1 matches at 12 bases. Germline V lookup: CDR1 SEHNR, CDR2 FQNEAQ (reference sequence). Trimming removed 9 bases from V and 0 bases from J; junction bases left unmatched: 9. The CDR3 has 16 residues. CDR3 amino acids: CASSGQGAESSYEQYF. The DNA for the CDR3 is TGTGCCAGTTCGGGACAGGGGGCCGAGAGCTCCTACGAGCAGTACTTC.

J is TRBJ2-5 and V is TRBV6-6, with a possible D match to TRBD2 (5 bases). Germline CDR1 reads MNHNY; CDR2 reads SVGAGI (reference sequence). CDR3 length: 13 residues. V was clipped by 7 bases and J by 5 bases, with 14 bases between them. CDR3: CASNVLGRETQYF. The CDR3 DNA follows: TGTGCCAGCAACGTACTAGGTCGTGAGACCCAGTACTTC.

The V gene is TRBV16, the J gene TRBJ1-5, with a tentative D call TRBD1 (6 bases). Trimming took 4 bases from V and 7 from J, leaving 11 bases between them. This CDR3 has 13 amino acids. Germline loops: CDR1 KGHSY, CDR2 FQNENV. Written as DNA, the CDR3 is TGTGCCAGCAGCCCCGGCGGGGGCCAGCCCCAGCATTTT. Translating gives CASSPGGGQPQHF.

The rearrangement joins TRBV5-5 to TRBJ2-6; D might be TRBD1 or TRBD2, each matching 5 bases. This CDR3 contains 14 residues. The V end lost 4 bases, the J end lost 3 bases, and 8 bases lay between the germline ends. Germline V gene lookup returns CDR1 SGHKS and CDR2 YYEKEE (reference sequence). The CDR3 spells CASSTGLGANVLTF. CDR3 sequence (DNA): TGTGCCAGCAGCACAGGACTTGGGGCCAACGTCCTGACTTTC.

The genes are TRBV18 and TRBJ2-7; TRBD1 might be the D (6 bases). Trimming shortened V by 4 bases and J by 3 bases, and 10 bases separated the two germline ends. From germline, CDR1 is KGHSH and CDR2 LQKENI. This CDR3 is built from 13 residues. CDR3 residues: CASSLGQLYEQYF. DNA of the CDR3: TGTGCCAGCTCACTAGGACAGCTCTACGAGCAGTACTTC.

V is TRBV3-1 (or the pseudogene TRBV3-2) and J is TRBJ1-5; 8 nucleotides line up with TRBD1. Germline V gives CDR1 LGHDT, CDR2 YNNKEL (reference sequence). This CDR3 region has 15 residues. Trimming took 4 bases from V and 5 from J; bases not matched to a gene: 7. The CDR3 sequence is CASSPTSGGDQPQHF. The CDR3, as DNA: TGTGCCAGCAGCCCGACATCAGGGGGCGATCAGCCCCAGCATTTT.

This chain connects TRBV28 to TRBJ1-2; D might be TRBD1 (6 bases). Germline V gene data show CDR1 as MDHEN and CDR2 as SYDVKM. Deletions cut 5 bases from V and 1 base from J, with 23 bases between. This CDR3 has 18 residues. CDR3 bases: TGTGCCAGCAGTGGGGGCGGCCGGCGGGGCGAAGTTAACTATGGCTACACCTTC. Translation gives CASSGGGRRGEVNYGYTF.

V and J are TRBV9 and TRBJ2-3; TRBD2 aligns across 9 bases. The ends lost 0 bases at V and 3 bases at J; junction bases unmatched: 2. The CDR3 loop spans 15 amino acids. Germline CDR1 reads SGDLS; CDR2 reads YYNGEE. This CDR3 reads CASSVGGGATDTQYF. The CDR3 DNA follows: TGTGCCAGCAGCGTAGGCGGGGGGGCGACAGATACGCAGTATTTT. The complete variable domain, with remaining parts taken from reference TRBV9 and TRBJ2-3, reads DSGVTQTPKHLITATGQRVTLRCSPRSGDLSVYWYQQSLDQGLQFLIQYYNGEERAKGNILERFSAQQFPDLHSELNLSSLELGDSALYFCASSVGGGATDTQYFGPGTRLTVL.

This clone was seen once. Here the CDR3 DNA reads TGTGCCAGCAGTGAAGGGACAGACTATGGCTACACCTTC. Translation gives CASSEGTDYGYTF. The chain couples TRBV2 to TRBJ1-2, with D possibly TRBD1 on 6 matching bases. CDR1 and CDR2 (germline): SNHLY, FYNNEI. This CDR3 comprises 13 residues. The ends were cut back, 1 base at V and 3 bases at J, with 6 bases in the middle. The complete variable domain, with remaining parts taken from reference TRBV2 and TRBJ1-2, reads EPEVTQTPSHQVTQMGQEVILRCVPISNHLYFYWYRQILGQKVEFLVSFYNNEISEKSEIFDDQFSVERPDGSNFTLKIRSTKLEDSAMYFCASSEGTDYGYTFGSGTRLTVV.

V and J are TRBV6-1 and TRBJ2-5, with TRBD2 matching 15 bases. The CDR3 runs to 18 residues. J gave up 2 bases and V 2 bases, and 6 bases lay outside the gene matches. Germline V gene lookup returns CDR1 MNHNS and CDR2 SASEGT. CDR3 loop: CASSERTSGGGTQETQYF. Here the CDR3 DNA reads TGTGCCAGCAGTGAAAGGACTAGCGGGGGGGGCACTCAAGAGACCCAGTACTTC.

The chain joins TRBV28 to TRBJ1-6; D is ambiguous. In germline, CDR1 is MDHEN, CDR2 SYDVKM. This CDR3 is built from 14 residues. The V end was cut by 6 bases, the J end by 9 bases, with 15 bases between. The CDR3 sequence is CASSESTWTSPLHF. In DNA form, the CDR3 reads TGTGCCAGCAGCGAAAGTACGTGGACTTCACCCCTCCACTTT.

J is TRBJ2-3 and V is TRBV24-1; 7 bases agree with TRBD1. From germline, CDR1 is KGHDR and CDR2 SFDVKD. This CDR3 region has 15 residues. Trimming at V came to 7 bases and at J to 1 base, leaving 7 bases not matched to a gene. The DNA for the CDR3 is TGTGCCACCAGCCCCGAGGGGGCCGGCACAGATACGCAGTATTTT. Translated, it gives CATSPEGAGTDTQYF.

J is TRBJ2-7 and V is TRBV7-2; tentative D call: TRBD2 (5 bases). The germline gives CDR1 SGHTA, CDR2 FQGNSA. The ends were cut back, 4 bases at V and 0 bases at J, with 10 bases in the middle. The CDR3 is 14 amino acids. For the CDR3, the DNA is TGTGCCAGCAGCTCTGACTACTTCTCCTACGAGCAGTACTTC. Translated, it gives CASSSDYFSYEQYF. Full variable domain (outside the CDR3, taken from reference TRBV7-2 and TRBJ2-7): GAGVSQSPSNKVTEKGKDVELRCDPISGHTALYWYRQSLGQGLEFLIYFQGNSAPDKSGLPSDRFSAERTGGSVSTLTIQRTQQEDSAVYLCASSSDYFSYEQYFGPGTRLTVT.